This T cell receptor (beta chain) was identified during a study of CD8+CD57+ T cells in acquired aplastic anemia. About the study: Healthy donors gave 11 million or so reads on average for CD4+ cells. Study-wide findings and caveats: CD8+ Simpson's diversity in patients was not significantly different from that in controls. In common between the patients and the controls were approximately 28 CD8+ CDR3 sequences.

Deletions cut 4 bases from V and 2 bases from J, with 16 bases between. This CDR3 is built from 16 residues. Germline V CDR1 and CDR2: SGHRS, YFSETQ. The use of genomic DNA as template underpinned the TCR beta VDJ and CDR3 profiling. A single record per CDR3 protein comes from TCRdb applying MiXCR to the reads. Of just over 400,000 distinct CDR3 sequences listed, under 80% are singletons. Notes on this clonotype: No antigen is known for it.

The receptor comes from a human donor in good health, serving as a control. The genes are TRBV5-1 and TRBJ2-1; no definite D call. Input material: sorted CD4+, CD8+, or CD8+CD57+ T cells (not recorded which) from PBMCs. The CDR3 sequence: CASSADGPRTYNEQFF. CDR3 nucleotide sequence: TGCGCCAGCAGCGCCGACGGCCCTCGGACCTACAATGAGCAGTTCTTC.